One sample yielded the 13 T cell receptor beta chains listed below, sequenced in a study of blood T cell repertoires in COVID-19. The assay was immunoSEQ multiplex PCR, and TCRdb's table has in-frame clones only and misses some. Here the sample spans around 150,000 clones, 75% to 90% being singletons. The sequencing sample was made of peripheral blood. These receptors originate from a woman in her sixties with active COVID-19.

J is TRBJ2-2 and V is TRBV7-6, with 7 positions matching TRBD2. The CDR3 sequence is 17 residues long. The junction had 12 bases not matched to a gene; V was cut back by 5 bases and J by 3 bases. CDR1 is SGHVS and CDR2 is FNYEAQ in the germline V gene. In nucleotides, the CDR3 is TGTGCCAGCAGCGGGAGGGCCTTAAGAGGGGACACCGGGGAGCTGTTTTTT. This gives the protein CASSGRALRGDTGELFF.

The rearrangement joins TRBV4-3 to TRBJ2-5, with TRBD2 matching 15 bases. The germline V gene has CDR1 LGHNA and CDR2 YSLEER. V shed 4 bases and J 4 bases; nucleotides not matched to a gene: 4. CDR3 length: 16 amino acids. The CDR3 here is CASSPWTSGRAETQYF. The CDR3 nucleotides read TGCGCCAGCAGCCCCTGGACTAGCGGGAGGGCAGAGACCCAGTACTTC.

This clone came up a few times. V and J are TRBV4-2 and TRBJ1-2, with D unresolved. Germline CDR1 and CDR2: LGHNA and YNFKEQ. Trimming removed 1 base at V and 12 bases at J, with 15 bases between. The CDR3 has 13 residues. The CDR3 loop is CASSQVRTDGNTF. The DNA for the CDR3 is TGTGCCAGCAGCCAAGTGAGAACAGACGGGAACACCTTC.

The chain carries TRBV28 and TRBJ2-1, with TRBD2 matching 7 bases. Germline CDR1 is MDHEN and CDR2 is SYDVKM. V was clipped by 11 bases and J by 4 bases; unmatched bases: 5. The CDR3 runs to 12 residues. The CDR3 loop is CAGGGNYNEQFF. The CDR3 bases are TGTGCCGGGGGGGGGAATTACAATGAGCAGTTCTTC.

The rearrangement uses TRBV2 and TRBJ2-4, with 7 bases aligning to TRBD1. The CDR3 is 14 residues long. Per the germline V gene, CDR1 is SNHLY and CDR2 is FYNNEI. V lost 7 bases and J lost 3; bases outside the gene matches: 6. CDR3 region: CASTGTAIKNIQYF. CDR3 in DNA: TGTGCCAGCACCGGGACAGCGATCAAAAACATTCAGTACTTC.

This chain joins TRBV11-2 and TRBJ2-5, with D possibly matching TRBD1 (5 bases). This CDR3 is built from 16 residues. Trimming pared 4 bases from V and 2 bases from J, leaving 17 bases between. The germline V gene has CDR1 SGHAT and CDR2 FQNNGV. The CDR3 nucleotides read TGTGCCAGCAGCTCTAAGGGGATGGCGCCTCAAGAGACCCAGTACTTC. This codes for CASSSKGMAPQETQYF.

The chain is built from TRBV28 and TRBJ2-7; TRBD2 is a possible D gene (5 bases). The CDR3 has 11 residues. The germline V gene encodes CDR1 MDHEN and CDR2 SYDVKM. V shed 8 bases and J shed 6 bases, with 11 bases lying between them. In nucleotides, the CDR3 is TGTGCCAGCTTCGGAGGCTTCGAGCAGTACTTC. Its protein product is CASFGGFEQYF.

The chain couples TRBV12-3 or TRBV12-4 to TRBJ2-5, with D maybe TRBD1 (5 bases). This CDR3 has 13 amino acids. The ends were cut back, 4 bases at V and 2 bases at J, with 8 bases in the middle. In DNA form, the CDR3 reads TGTGCCAGCAGTTCGACAGATCAAGAGACCCAGTACTTC. It yields the protein CASSSTDQETQYF.

The chain recombines TRBV5-1 with TRBJ2-7; 8 bases are a match to TRBD2. The CDR3 runs 14 residues. Losses at the gene ends were 7 bases for V and 5 bases for J; bases not matched to a gene: 11. Germline-derived CDR1 and CDR2 are SGHRS and YFSETQ. The CDR3 DNA follows: TGCGCCAGCTCAGGAGCGGGAGTAAAAAACGAGCAGTACTTC. Its translation is CASSGAGVKNEQYF.

In this sample, this clone turned up a few times. The CDR3 reads CASSLRDRYEQYF. CDR3 coding DNA: TGTGCCAGTAGCCTCCGGGACAGGTACGAGCAGTACTTC. The rearrangement joins TRBV19 to TRBJ2-7; TRBD1 aligns across 8 bases. Unmatched junction bases numbered 5, after V lost 6 bases and J lost 4 bases. The CDR3 extends over 13 amino acids. Germline V gene data show CDR1 as LNHDA and CDR2 as SQIVND (reference sequence).

The V and J genes are TRBV5-5 and TRBJ2-1; TRBD2 matches 10 bases. The CDR3 covers 19 residues. Per germline, CDR1 SGHKS and CDR2 YYEKEE (reference sequence). The V and J ends lost 0 bases and 2 bases, in that order; junction bases with no gene match: 11. CDR3: CASSLGGSGRHLPYNEQFF. The DNA of the CDR3 is TGTGCCAGCAGCTTGGGAGGTAGCGGGAGGCATCTCCCCTACAATGAGCAGTTCTTC.

This chain uses TRBV25-1 with TRBJ1-2; D is unclear. Germline V gene data show CDR1 as MGHDK and CDR2 as SYGVNS. Trimming cost V 10 bases and J 0 bases, with 15 bases left between them. CDR3 length: 14 residues. The CDR3 DNA reads TGTGCCACCTCCCCGGGAGGACCTAACTATGGCTACACCTTC. Translation: CATSPGGPNYGYTF.

Concerning this clone: The same CDR3 is also encoded by other DNA sequences in this sample. This chain uses TRBV5-1 with TRBJ1-6, with D possibly TRBD1 on 5 matching bases. The CDR3 contains 14 residues. The germline V gene encodes CDR1 SGHRS and CDR2 YFSETQ. Trimming cost V 4 bases and J 6 bases, with 11 bases left between them. The CDR3 loop reads CASSLGQSNSPLHF. The CDR3 region has the DNA TGCGCCAGCAGCCTAGGACAAAGTAATTCACCCCTCCACTTT.